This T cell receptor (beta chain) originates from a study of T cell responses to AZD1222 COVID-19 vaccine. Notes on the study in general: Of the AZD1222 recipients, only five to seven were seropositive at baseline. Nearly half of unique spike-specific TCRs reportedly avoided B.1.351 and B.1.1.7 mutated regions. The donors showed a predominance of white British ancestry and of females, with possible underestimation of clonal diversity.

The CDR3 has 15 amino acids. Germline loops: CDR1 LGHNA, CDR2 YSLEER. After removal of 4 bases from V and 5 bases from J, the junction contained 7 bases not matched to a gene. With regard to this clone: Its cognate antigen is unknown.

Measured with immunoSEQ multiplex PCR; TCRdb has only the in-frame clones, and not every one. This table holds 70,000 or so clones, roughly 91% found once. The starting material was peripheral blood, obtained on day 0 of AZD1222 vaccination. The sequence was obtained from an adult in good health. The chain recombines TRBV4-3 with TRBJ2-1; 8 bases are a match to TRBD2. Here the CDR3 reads CASSLGAGGNNEQFF. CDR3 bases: TGCGCCAGCAGCCTTGGGGCGGGGGGTAACAATGAGCAGTTCTTC.